The next 21 T cell receptor beta chains were all read from a single sample in a study of OX40 agonist ivuxolimab in advanced cancers. The table came from immunoSEQ multiplex PCR; TCRdb's copy has only in-frame clones and leaves some out. The sample yields approximately 68,000 clones, about nine tenths seen once. The sample was CD4+ or CD8+ T cells sorted from blood, taken in a trial of the OX40 agonist ivuxolimab. The receptor source for this set is an adult with an advanced solid tumor such as melanoma, head and neck, liver or kidney cancer.

The table lists this clone with a few counts. The rearrangement links TRBV28 to TRBJ1-6; 9 bases are a match to TRBD1. J gave up 7 bases and V 4 bases, and 8 bases lay outside the gene matches. This CDR3 spans 16 amino acids. Germline values: CDR1 MDHEN, CDR2 SYDVKM. The chain's CDR3 is CASSSPTGGLNSPLHF. The CDR3, as DNA: TGTGCCAGCAGTTCCCCGACAGGGGGACTGAATTCACCCCTCCACTTT.

This sequence joins TRBV30 and TRBJ2-6; 9 nucleotides match TRBD2. Germline-derived CDR1 and CDR2 are GTSNPN and SVGIG (reference sequence). This CDR3 has 15 amino acids. Trimming at V came to 7 bases and at J to 2 bases, leaving 6 bases not matched to a gene. The CDR3, as DNA: TGTGCCTCCTCGAGCGGGGGGCCTGGGGCCAACGTCCTGACTTTC. This encodes CASSSGGPGANVLTF.

CDR3 region: CASSPRDRDYGYTF. The CDR3 region has the DNA TGTGCCAGCAGTCCCAGGGACAGGGACTATGGCTACACCTTC. V and J are TRBV27 and TRBJ1-2, with 9 bases lining up with TRBD1. The CDR3 loop spans 14 amino acids. The V and J ends lost 5 bases and 3 bases, in that order; junction bases with no gene match: 4. CDR1 and CDR2 from the germline V gene are MNHEY and SMNVEV (reference sequence).

The chain is built from TRBV29-1 and TRBJ2-5; D is perhaps TRBD2 (5 bases). The CDR3 covers 15 residues. Trimming cost V 1 base and J 5 bases, with 17 bases left between them. Germline V lookup: CDR1 SQVTM, CDR2 ANQGSEA. The CDR3 sequence is CSVEATEGLRETQYF. Here the CDR3 DNA reads TGCAGCGTTGAAGCTACCGAGGGTTTGAGGGAGACCCAGTACTTC.

The chain has TRBV5-4 and TRBJ1-3; D not certain. CDR3 size: 17 residues. CDR1 SGHNT and CDR2 YYREEE come from the germline V gene (reference sequence). The germline V and J ends were trimmed by 0 bases and 0 bases, with 13 bases remaining between them. CDR3 sequence (DNA): TGTGCCAGCAGCTTGGGGGGTGGCCTGAACTCTGGAAACACCATATATTTT. The encoded protein is CASSLGGGLNSGNTIYF.

Only a few counts were recorded for this clone. The sample carries other DNA sequences with the same CDR3. The gene calls are TRBV30 and TRBJ1-5, with D uncertain. Germline V lookup: CDR1 GTSNPN, CDR2 SVGIG (reference sequence). This CDR3 region has 13 residues. The germline V and J ends were trimmed by 0 bases and 1 base, with 4 bases remaining between them. Written as DNA, the CDR3 is TGTGCCTGGAGTGTGAACAGCAATCAGCCCCAGCATTTT. Protein: CAWSVNSNQPQHF.

V gene TRBV5-1 combines with J gene TRBJ2-1; TRBD1 agrees at 11 bases. CDR3 length: 17 amino acids. The V and J ends lost 3 bases and 1 base, in that order; junction bases with no gene match: 6. The germline gives CDR1 SGHRS, CDR2 YFSETQ. The CDR3 DNA reads TGCGCCAGCAGCTCTGGACAGGGGGCCTATTCCTACAATGAGCAGTTCTTC. Translated, it gives CASSSGQGAYSYNEQFF.

This clone showed up just a few times. This chain links TRBV9 with TRBJ2-7; TRBD2 matches 9 bases. CDR1 and CDR2 (germline): SGDLS, YYNGEE. This CDR3 is 14 amino acids long. J lost 5 bases, V lost 2 bases, and 5 bases had no gene match. The CDR3 coding sequence is TGTGCCAGCAGCGTCGGGACTAGCTTGCACGAGCAGTACTTC. This translates into CASSVGTSLHEQYF.

This sequence joins TRBV6-1 and TRBJ1-5, with a possible D match to TRBD1 (5 bases). This CDR3 contains 15 residues. The germline V gene encodes CDR1 MNHNS and CDR2 SASEGT. Trimming stripped 4 bases from V and 7 bases from J, with 17 bases between. The CDR3 nucleotides are TGTGCCAGCAGTGTCGGATCTTTGGGGGGGCAGCCCCAGCATTTT. This encodes CASSVGSLGGQPQHF.

The rearrangement joins TRBV5-6 to TRBJ1-6; D is possibly TRBD1 (6 bases). Germline-derived CDR1 and CDR2 are SGHDT and YYEEEE. V lost 1 base and J 7 bases, leaving 18 bases between the germline ends. The CDR3 has 17 amino acids. The CDR3 loop reads CASSLSPGTGSNSPLHF. The CDR3 coding sequence is TGTGCCAGCAGCTTGTCACCCGGAACAGGGAGCAATTCACCCCTCCACTTT.

This sequence joins TRBV28 and TRBJ2-7; D may match TRBD1 or TRBD2 (5 bases each). V lost 4 bases to trimming and J lost 0 bases, with 13 bases between them. Germline V gene data show CDR1 as MDHEN and CDR2 as SYDVKM. This CDR3 spans 15 amino acids. DNA for the CDR3: TGTGCCAGCAGTTGGGACCACCGAAGCTCCTACGAGCAGTACTTC. The encoded protein is CASSWDHRSSYEQYF.

The CDR3 region is CASSPLLIRASNGYTF. In nucleotides, the CDR3 is TGTGCCAGCAGCCCCCTTCTTATTCGGGCCTCCAATGGCTACACCTTC. This chain joins TRBV5-4 and TRBJ1-2; D uncertain. The CDR3 spans 16 residues. V lost 4 bases to trimming and J lost 6 bases, with 22 bases between them. Germline CDR1 and CDR2: SGHNT and YYREEE (reference sequence).

This chain links TRBV5-4 with TRBJ2-1; D is perhaps TRBD2 (6 bases). The CDR3 has 15 amino acids. CDR1 is SGHNT and CDR2 is YYREEE in the germline V gene (reference sequence). Trimming removed 0 bases at V and 4 bases at J, with 11 bases between. The CDR3 is CASSLAGSIYNEQFF. In nucleotides, the CDR3 is TGTGCCAGCAGCTTGGCCGGGAGTATTTACAATGAGCAGTTCTTC.

V and J are TRBV7-2 and TRBJ1-2; 8 positions agree with TRBD1. The junction had 7 bases not matched to a gene; V was cut back by 5 bases and J by 8 bases. The CDR3 has 13 amino acids. The V gene's germline CDR1 is SGHTA and CDR2 FQGNSA. The CDR3 reads CASSPDRGDGYTF. The CDR3 region has the DNA TGTGCCAGCAGCCCAGACAGGGGCGACGGCTACACCTTC.

The rearrangement joins TRBV18 to TRBJ2-3; 14 bases agree with TRBD2. This CDR3 contains 17 residues. The trim removed 2 bases at V and 4 bases at J, leaving 5 bases unmatched. Germline lookup yields CDR1 KGHSH and CDR2 LQKENI. The chain's CDR3 is CASSPMTSGGAADTQYF. The CDR3 DNA reads as TGTGCCAGCTCACCAATGACTAGCGGGGGGGCCGCAGATACGCAGTATTTT. The whole variable domain, remainder taken from reference TRBV18 and TRBJ2-3, is NAGVMQNPRHLVRRRGQEARLRCSPMKGHSHVYWYRQLPEEGLKFMVYLQKENIIDESGMPKERFSAEFPKEGPSILRIQQVVRGDSAAYFCASSPMTSGGAADTQYFGPGTRLTVL.

The rearrangement uses TRBV7-6 and TRBJ2-3, with D perhaps TRBD1 or TRBD2 (6 bases each). CDR3 length equals 16 residues. From germline, CDR1 is SGHVS and CDR2 FNYEAQ. V was cut by 5 bases and J by 4 bases, with 19 bases left in between. CDR3 bases: TGTGCCAGCAGCCCGGGGGCGGCTAGAGCGGCAGATACGCAGTATTTT. This encodes CASSPGAARAADTQYF.

The chain has TRBV29-1 and TRBJ2-7, with D perhaps TRBD2 (5 bases). Trimming pared 3 bases from V and 6 bases from J, leaving 18 bases between. The CDR3 totals 14 residues. CDR1 and CDR2 from the germline V gene are SQVTM and ANQGSEA. Written as DNA, the CDR3 is TGCAGCGTTGAGCTGTTCGGACTCGCGGTCGAGCAGTACTTC. As protein: CSVELFGLAVEQYF.

CDR3 DNA sequence: TGCGCCAGCAGCTTAACAACCACGTCCCCTGAAGCTTTCTTT. Protein: CASSLTTTSPEAFF. The chain couples TRBV5-1 to TRBJ1-1; D gene ambiguous. The CDR3 is 14 residues long. Germline CDR1 and CDR2: SGHRS and YFSETQ. V dropped 2 bases and J dropped 6 bases, with 14 bases sitting between them.

CDR3 in DNA: TGTGCCAGCACCTCCCAAAGAGGAAGCAGGGAGACCCAGTACTTC. This translates into CASTSQRGSRETQYF. The genes are TRBV7-2 and TRBJ2-5; D unresolved. Germline V gene sequence: CDR1 SGHTA, CDR2 FQGNSA. CDR3 size: 15 residues. The V end was cut by 7 bases, the J end by 5 bases, with 20 bases between.

The V call is TRBV9, the J call TRBJ2-4, with a possible D match to TRBD1 (6 bases). V lost 4 bases to trimming and J lost 8 bases, with 16 bases between them. CDR3 length: 14 residues. Per germline, CDR1 SGDLS and CDR2 YYNGEE. The CDR3 DNA reads TGTGCCAGCAGCTTAGAGGGGGATAGGGACATTCAGTACTTC. It translates to CASSLEGDRDIQYF.

The chain links TRBV28 to TRBJ1-1; D unclear. Trimming left V 8 bases short and J 4 bases short, with 8 bases between. The CDR3 sequence is 11 residues long. Germline CDR1 and CDR2: MDHEN and SYDVKM. The CDR3 loop reads CASLLGTEAFF. DNA for the CDR3: TGTGCCAGCCTCCTTGGCACTGAAGCTTTCTTT.